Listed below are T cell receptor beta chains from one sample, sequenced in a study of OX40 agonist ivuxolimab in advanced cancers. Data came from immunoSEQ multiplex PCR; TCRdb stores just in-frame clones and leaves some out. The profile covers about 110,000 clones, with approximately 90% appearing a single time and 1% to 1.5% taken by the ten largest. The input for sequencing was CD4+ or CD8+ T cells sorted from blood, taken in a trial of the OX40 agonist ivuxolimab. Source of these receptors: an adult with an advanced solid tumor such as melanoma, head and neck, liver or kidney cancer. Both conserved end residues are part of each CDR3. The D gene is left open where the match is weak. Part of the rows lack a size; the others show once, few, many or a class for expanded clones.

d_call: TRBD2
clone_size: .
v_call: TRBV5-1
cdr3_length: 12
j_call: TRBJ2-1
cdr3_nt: TGCGCCAGCACGACTAGCGGGAACGAGCAGTTCTTC
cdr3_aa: CASTTSGNEQFF

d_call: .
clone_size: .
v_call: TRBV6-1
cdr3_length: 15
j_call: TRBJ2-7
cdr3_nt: TGTGCCAGCAGAGCCGGCCCAACCCAGTCCTACGAGCAGTACTTC
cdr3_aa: CASRAGPTQSYEQYF

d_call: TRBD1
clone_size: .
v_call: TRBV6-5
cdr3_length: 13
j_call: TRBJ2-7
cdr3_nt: TGTGCCAGCTCAAGGGACAGCCACTACGAGCAGTACTTC
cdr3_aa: CASSRDSHYEQYF

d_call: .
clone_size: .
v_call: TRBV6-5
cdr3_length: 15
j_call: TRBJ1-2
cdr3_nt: TGTGCCAGCAGTCGGGCCCTGGGGGATAACTATGGCTACACCTTC
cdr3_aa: CASSRALGDNYGYTF

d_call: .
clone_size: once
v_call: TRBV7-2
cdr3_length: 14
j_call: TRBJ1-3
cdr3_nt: TGTGCCAGCAACTACCGGGGCGCTGGAAACACCATATATTTT
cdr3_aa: CASNYRGAGNTIYF

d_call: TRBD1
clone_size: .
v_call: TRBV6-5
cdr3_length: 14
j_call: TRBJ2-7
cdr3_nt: TGTGCCAGCAGGCCACCGGGACAGGGGATCGAGCAGTACTTC
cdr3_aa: CASRPPGQGIEQYF

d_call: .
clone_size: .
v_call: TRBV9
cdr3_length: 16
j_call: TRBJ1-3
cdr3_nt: TGTGCCAGCAGCACTGGACGTCCCAGCTCTGGAAACACCATATATTTT
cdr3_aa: CASSTGRPSSGNTIYF

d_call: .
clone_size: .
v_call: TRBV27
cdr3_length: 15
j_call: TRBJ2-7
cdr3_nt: TGTGCCAGCAGTTTAAGCAGCGCGGGCTTCTCCGAGCAGTACTTC
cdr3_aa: CASSLSSAGFSEQYF

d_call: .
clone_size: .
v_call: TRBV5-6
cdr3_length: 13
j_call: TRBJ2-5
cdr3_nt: TGTGCCAGCAGCTTGAAACCCCAAGAGACCCAGTACTTC
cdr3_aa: CASSLKPQETQYF

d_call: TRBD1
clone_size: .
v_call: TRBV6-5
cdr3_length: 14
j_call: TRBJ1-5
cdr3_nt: TGTGCCAGCAGCTCCGGGACAGCGAATCAGCCCCAGCATTTT
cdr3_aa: CASSSGTANQPQHF

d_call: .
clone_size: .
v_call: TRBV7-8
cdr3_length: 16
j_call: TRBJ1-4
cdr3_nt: TGTGCCAGCAGCTTAGACCAGGGCGAAGGGGGTGAAAAACTGTTTTTT
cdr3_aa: CASSLDQGEGGEKLFF

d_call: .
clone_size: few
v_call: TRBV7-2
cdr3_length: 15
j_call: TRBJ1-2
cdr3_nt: TGTGCCAGCAGCGGCGACAGGACCCTAGGGAGGGGCTACACCTTC
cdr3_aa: CASSGDRTLGRGYTF

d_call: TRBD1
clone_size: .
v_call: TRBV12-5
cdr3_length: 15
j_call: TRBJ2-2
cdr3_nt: TGTGCTAGTGGTTTGGGACAGGGGGCGACCGGGGAGCTGTTTTTT
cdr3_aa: CASGLGQGATGELFF

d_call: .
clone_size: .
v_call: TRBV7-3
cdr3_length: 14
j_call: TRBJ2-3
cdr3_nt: TGTGCCAGCAGCTTGGGAGAGGGCACAGATACGCAGTATTTT
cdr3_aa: CASSLGEGTDTQYF

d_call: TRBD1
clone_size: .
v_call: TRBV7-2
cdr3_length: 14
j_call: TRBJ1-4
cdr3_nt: TGTGCCAGCAGCCAGGGGACAGGGCGAGAAAAACTGTTTTTT
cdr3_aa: CASSQGTGREKLFF

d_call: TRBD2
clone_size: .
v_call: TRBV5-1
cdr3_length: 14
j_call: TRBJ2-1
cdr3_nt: TGCGCCAGCGGTACGAGACTAGCGGGAGGGGATCAGTTCTTC
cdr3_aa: CASGTRLAGGDQFF

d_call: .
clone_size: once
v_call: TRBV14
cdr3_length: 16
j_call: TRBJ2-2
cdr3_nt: TGTGCCAGCAGCCAAAAAGGCGCGAGGGAATCCGGGGAGCTGTTTTTT
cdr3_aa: CASSQKGARESGELFF

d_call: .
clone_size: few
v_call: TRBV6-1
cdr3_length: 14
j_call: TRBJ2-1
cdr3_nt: TGTGCCAGCAGTGAAAGGAGGGCTTGGAATGAGCAGTTCTTC
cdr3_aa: CASSERRAWNEQFF

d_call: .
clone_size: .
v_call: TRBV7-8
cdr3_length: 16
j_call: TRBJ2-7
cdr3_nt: TGTGCCAGCCGTCCCTTGGCGGGACCCCCCCCCTACGAGCAGTACTTC
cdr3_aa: CASRPLAGPPPYEQYF

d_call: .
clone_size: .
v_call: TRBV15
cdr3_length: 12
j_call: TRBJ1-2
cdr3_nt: TGTGCCACCAAATTAGGGGCGGGTGGCTACACCTTC
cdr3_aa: CATKLGAGGYTF

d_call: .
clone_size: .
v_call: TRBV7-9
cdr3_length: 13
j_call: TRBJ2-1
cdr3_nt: TGTGCCAGCAGCGCCGGATCCTACAATGAGCAGTTCTTC
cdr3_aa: CASSAGSYNEQFF

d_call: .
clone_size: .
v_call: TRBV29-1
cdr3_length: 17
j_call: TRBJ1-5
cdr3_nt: TGCAGCGTCGCCCTCCCGACAGGCGGGAATAGCAATCAGCCCCAGCATTTT
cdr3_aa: CSVALPTGGNSNQPQHF

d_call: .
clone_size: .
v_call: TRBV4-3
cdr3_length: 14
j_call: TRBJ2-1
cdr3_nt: TGCGCCAGCAGCCAAGATCCAGAGAGGGGTGAGCAGTTCTTC
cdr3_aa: CASSQDPERGEQFF

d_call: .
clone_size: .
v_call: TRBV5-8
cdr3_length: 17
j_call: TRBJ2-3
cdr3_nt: TGTGCCAGCAGCTTGGGATATAGTGGAACATACGGAGATACGCAGTATTTT
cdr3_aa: CASSLGYSGTYGDTQYF

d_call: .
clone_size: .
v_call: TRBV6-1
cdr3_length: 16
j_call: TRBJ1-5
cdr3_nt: TGTGCCAGCAGTGAAACAACACCTTATAGCAATCAGCCCCAGCATTTT
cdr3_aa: CASSETTPYSNQPQHF

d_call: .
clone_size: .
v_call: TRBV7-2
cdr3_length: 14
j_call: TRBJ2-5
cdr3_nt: TGTGCCAGCAGCTTAGGGAGGGGTGGGGAGACCCAGTACTTC
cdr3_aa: CASSLGRGGETQYF

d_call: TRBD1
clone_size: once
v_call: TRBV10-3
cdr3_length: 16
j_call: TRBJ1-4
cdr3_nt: TGTGCCATCAGGCCGGGACAGGGGGCGGCTAATGAAAAACTGTTTTTT
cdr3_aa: CAIRPGQGAANEKLFF

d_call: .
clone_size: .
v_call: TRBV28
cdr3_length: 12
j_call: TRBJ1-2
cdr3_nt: TGTGCCAGCAGTTTATCTGGACGGACTAACACCTTC
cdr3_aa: CASSLSGRTNTF

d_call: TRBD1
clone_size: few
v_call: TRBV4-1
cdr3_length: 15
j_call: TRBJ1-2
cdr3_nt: TGCGCCAGCAGCCAGGCCCAGGACAGGCTATATGGCTACACCTTC
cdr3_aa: CASSQAQDRLYGYTF

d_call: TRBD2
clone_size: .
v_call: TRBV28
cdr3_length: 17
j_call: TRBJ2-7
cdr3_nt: TGTGCCAGCAGTTTAGGGCCAGTGGGGGAGGGCCCCTACGAGCAGTACTTC
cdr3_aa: CASSLGPVGEGPYEQYF

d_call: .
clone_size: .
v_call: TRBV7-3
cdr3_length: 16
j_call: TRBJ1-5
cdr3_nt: TGTGCCAGCAGCTCACCTGTAGACAGGTACAATCAGCCCCAGCATTTT
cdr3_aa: CASSSPVDRYNQPQHF

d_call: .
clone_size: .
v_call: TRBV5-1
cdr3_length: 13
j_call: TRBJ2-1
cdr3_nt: TGCGCCAGCAGCTTGGTTCTCAACAATGAGCAGTTCTTC
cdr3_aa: CASSLVLNNEQFF

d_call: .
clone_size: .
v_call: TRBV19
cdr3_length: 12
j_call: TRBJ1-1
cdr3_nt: TGTGCCAGTACGGACGGGATTGGTGAAGCTTTCTTT
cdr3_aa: CASTDGIGEAFF

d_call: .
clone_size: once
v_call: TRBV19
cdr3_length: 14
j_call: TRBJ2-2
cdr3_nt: TGTGCCAGTAGTTATCAGGGGAACACCGGGGAGCTGTTTTTT
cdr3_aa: CASSYQGNTGELFF

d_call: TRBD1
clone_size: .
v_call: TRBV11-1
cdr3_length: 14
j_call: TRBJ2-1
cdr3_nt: TGTGCCAGCAGCTTCTTACAGGGGGCGAATGAGCAGTTCTTC
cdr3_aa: CASSFLQGANEQFF

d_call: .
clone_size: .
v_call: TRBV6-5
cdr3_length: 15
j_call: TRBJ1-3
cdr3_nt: TGTGCCAGTACGGGCGGTACAGACTCTGGAAACACCATATATTTT
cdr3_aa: CASTGGTDSGNTIYF

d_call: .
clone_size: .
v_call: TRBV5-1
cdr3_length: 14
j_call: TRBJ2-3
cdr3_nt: TGCGCCAGCAGCTTGGCCGGGATCCCAGATACGCAGTATTTT
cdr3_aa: CASSLAGIPDTQYF

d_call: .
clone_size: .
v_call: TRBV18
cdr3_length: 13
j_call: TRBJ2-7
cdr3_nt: TGTGCCAGCTCACCACCGCTCTCCTACGAGCAGTACTTC
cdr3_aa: CASSPPLSYEQYF

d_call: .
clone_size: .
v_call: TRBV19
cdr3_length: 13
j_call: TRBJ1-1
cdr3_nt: TGTGCCAGTAGTATCGTCAGGAACACTGAAGCTTTCTTT
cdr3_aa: CASSIVRNTEAFF

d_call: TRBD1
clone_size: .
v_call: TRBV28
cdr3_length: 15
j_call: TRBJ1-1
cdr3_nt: TGTGCCAGCAGTCCAAGGACAGGGGGGAACACTGAAGCTTTCTTT
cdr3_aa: CASSPRTGGNTEAFF

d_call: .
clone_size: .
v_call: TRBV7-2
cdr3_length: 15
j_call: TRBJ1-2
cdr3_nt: TGTGCCAGCAGCTTATTTCGAGCGGGCCAAGCGATCTCCTTCTTC
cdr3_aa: CASSLFRAGQAISFF

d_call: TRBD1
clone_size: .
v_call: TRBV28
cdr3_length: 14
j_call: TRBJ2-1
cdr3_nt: TGTGCCAGCAGAACGACAGGGGGCGGGTTGGGGCAGTTCTTC
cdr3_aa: CASRTTGGGLGQFF

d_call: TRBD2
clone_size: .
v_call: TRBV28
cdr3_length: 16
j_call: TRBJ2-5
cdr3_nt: TGTGCCAGCAGTTTTGGCGGGAGTAGAGCGCAAGAGACCCAGTACTTC
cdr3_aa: CASSFGGSRAQETQYF

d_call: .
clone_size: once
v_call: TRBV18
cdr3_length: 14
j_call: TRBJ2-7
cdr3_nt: TGTGCCAGCTCACCATATAGCGGTACCTACGAGCAGTACTTC
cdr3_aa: CASSPYSGTYEQYF

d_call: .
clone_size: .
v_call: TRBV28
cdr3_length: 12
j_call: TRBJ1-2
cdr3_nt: TGTGCCAGCAGTTCACCCAACTATGGCTACACCTTC
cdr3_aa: CASSSPNYGYTF

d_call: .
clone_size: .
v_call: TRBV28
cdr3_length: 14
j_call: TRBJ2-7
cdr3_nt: TGTGCCAGCAACCCAGGGGGGAGCTCCTACGAGCAGTACTTC
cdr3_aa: CASNPGGSSYEQYF

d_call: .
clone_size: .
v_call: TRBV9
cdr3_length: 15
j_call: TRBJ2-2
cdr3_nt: TGTGCCAGCAGCGGAACAGTGGGGTTCACCGGGGAGCTGTTTTTT
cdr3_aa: CASSGTVGFTGELFF

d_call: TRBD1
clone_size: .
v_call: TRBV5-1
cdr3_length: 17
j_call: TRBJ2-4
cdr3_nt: TGCGCCAGCAGCTCCCGGGACAGCCAAAGTTTCGAAAACATTCAGTACTTC
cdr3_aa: CASSSRDSQSFENIQYF

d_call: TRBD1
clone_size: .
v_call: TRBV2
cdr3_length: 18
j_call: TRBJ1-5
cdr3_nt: TGTGCCAGCAGGCCCCCCGCAGGGGGCGGGAGGAGCAATCAGCCCCAGCATTTT
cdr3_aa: CASRPPAGGGRSNQPQHF

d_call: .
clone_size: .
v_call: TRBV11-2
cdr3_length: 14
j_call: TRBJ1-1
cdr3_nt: TGTGCCAGCAGCTTAGCCGGGGGTTCCACTGAAGCTTTCTTT
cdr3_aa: CASSLAGGSTEAFF

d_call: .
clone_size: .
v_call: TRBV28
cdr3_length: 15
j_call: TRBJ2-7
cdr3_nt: TGTGCCAGCAGTTCCCGGGCAGGATACTACTACGAGCAGTACTTC
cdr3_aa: CASSSRAGYYYEQYF

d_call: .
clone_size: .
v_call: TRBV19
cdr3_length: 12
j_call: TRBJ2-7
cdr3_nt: TGTGCCAGTAGTAGCCGCCCCGACGAGCAGTACTTC
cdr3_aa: CASSSRPDEQYF

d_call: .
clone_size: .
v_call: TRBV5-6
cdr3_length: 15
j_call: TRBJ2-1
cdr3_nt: TGTGCCAGCAGCTTGCTCGAGGCTCAGTACAATGAGCAGTTCTTC
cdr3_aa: CASSLLEAQYNEQFF

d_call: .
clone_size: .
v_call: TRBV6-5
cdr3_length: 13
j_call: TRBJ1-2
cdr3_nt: TGTGCCAGCAGTTATTTGGGCAGCAATGGCTACACCTTC
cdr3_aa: CASSYLGSNGYTF